This T cell receptor (beta chain) comes out of a study of glioma-infiltrating T cells. For the study at large: WHO grade II oligodendrogliomas or astrocytomas, plus non-recurrent WHO grade IV glioblastomas, were sampled. Glioma patients had dexamethasone for six or fewer days before surgery.

Using RNA template, CDR3s of TCR alpha and beta were amplified with iRepertoire arm-PCR. In TCRdb, the multiplex PCR reads were re-called with MiXCR into one record per CDR3 protein. Altogether a few hundred thousand distinct CDR3 sequences are present, less than 50% being singletons, with the ten largest covering about 12%. Note on this clonotype: What it recognizes is unknown.

General study findings and limits: Signature shared blood CDR3 motifs were enriched in low-divergence and depleted in high-divergence patients.

V shed 7 bases and J shed 1 base, with 17 bases lying between them. The CDR3 runs to 14 residues. Germline CDR1 and CDR2: DFQATT and SNEGSKA (reference sequence). This receptor was taken from a human donor with low-grade glioma or glioblastoma, undergoing nonglioma brain surgery, or in good health (not recorded which). Sequenced sample: glioma tissue, nonneoplastic brain tissue, or PBMCs (not recorded which). J is TRBJ2-7 and V is TRBV20-1; tentatively, D is TRBD2 (6 bases). The CDR3 protein is CSGKTRGLSYEQYF. The CDR3 DNA is TGCAGTGGTAAGACTAGAGGACTTTCCTACGAGCAGTACTTC.